This TCR beta chain was identified in a study of blood T cells in healthy people across ages. Study results and limitations: Per million T cells, the diversity of TCR beta decreased roughly linearly as age advanced. Donor CMV status, an unknown factor, possibly confounded changes in expanded clonotypes.

CDR1 is MNHEY, CDR2 SVGEGT, per germline. Deletions cut 7 bases from V and 0 bases from J, with 14 bases between. The CDR3 length is 15 residues. As regards this clonotype: The antigen is not known.

Primers used in a second PCR of roughly 6 to 12 cycles were a sample-barcoded 5' primer and a J-beta primer mix. TCRdb recomputed calls from the 5' RACE reads with MiXCR, one row per CDR3 protein. The sample records around 1,700,000 distinct CDR3 sequences, 28% being singletons. The TCR comes from a woman in her 30s in good health. The chain links TRBV6-2 or TRBV6-3 to TRBJ2-3, with D maybe TRBD2 (6 bases). Sequenced: blood. The CDR3 coding sequence is TGTGCCAGCAAGAATACCGGGACTAGCACAGATACGCAGTATTTT. This codes for CASKNTGTSTDTQYF.